The clone carrying this T cell receptor beta chain was counted a few times. Trimming cost V 3 bases and J 6 bases, with 15 bases left between them. This CDR3 has 14 residues. CDR1 KGHSH and CDR2 LQKENI come from the germline V gene. TCRdb reprocessed the RACE reads via MiXCR and lists one record per CDR3 protein. Counted here are just over 80,000 distinct CDR3 sequences, about 10% occurring once; the ten biggest clones make up around 4%. The data were taken from a study of human T cells and chemical hapten exposure. Study-level background: DPC at 2% was the sensitizing agent, placed on around 2 cm by around 2 cm of upper inner arm skin.

Time point: patch test 1, 2 weeks after DPC sensitization. Specified treatment: therapeutic diphenylcyclopropenone sensitization with weekly scalp DPC. The TCR originated in a woman aged 45-65 years with alopecia areata. Some clones in this sample may be carry-over from other donors' samples. This chain links TRBV18 with TRBJ2-7, with D possibly being TRBD1 or TRBD2 (6 bases each). The source material was whole blood, sampled in connection with sensitization to the hapten diphenylcyclopropenone (DPC). The CDR3 protein is CASSPHAGGSEQYF. As DNA, the CDR3 is TGTGCCAGCTCACCTCACGCCGGGGGCTCCGAGCAGTACTTC.